This passage covers 12 T cell receptor beta chains from one sample sequenced in a study of a mutant IDH1 vaccine in newly diagnosed glioma. Which antigens these TCRs recognize remains unknown. The time point was: week 23, last vaccination. Each vaccine dose was 300 ug of mutant IDH1 20-mer peptide, with topical imiquimod. The data were produced by immunoSEQ multiplex PCR, yet TCRdb's version contains in-frame clones alone and is incomplete. This repertoire shows tens of thousands of clones, about 85% found once; its top ten account for around 0.77%. The sample was PBMCs, taken from a glioma patient whose treatment included an IDH1 peptide vaccine. The receptors stem from a woman aged 45-65 years with glioma.

This clone was detected only a few times. V usage is TRBV7-3 and J usage is TRBJ2-1; D remains ambiguous. Trimming shortened V by 1 base and J by 5 bases, and 12 bases separated the two germline ends. The CDR3 length is 15 residues. Germline V lookup: CDR1 SGHTA, CDR2 FQGTGA. In nucleotides, the CDR3 is TGTGCCAGCAGCTTAAGAAGAGGTAAGGACAATGAGCAGTTCTTC. Amino acid sequence: CASSLRRGKDNEQFF.

The gene calls are TRBV2 and TRBJ2-7; D is tentatively TRBD1 or TRBD2 (5 bases each). The CDR3 length is 15 residues. CDR1 SNHLY and CDR2 FYNNEI come from the germline V gene. Trimming stripped 5 bases from V and 6 bases from J, with 20 bases between. The CDR3 DNA reads TGTGCCAGCAGTATGCGTTGGGACCCCTCCACCGAGCAGTACTTC. Its protein product is CASSMRWDPSTEQYF.

CDR3 nucleotide sequence: TGTGCCAGCTCACTTGGGTTGGAGGATACGCAGTATTTT. Amino acid sequence: CASSLGLEDTQYF. V is TRBV18 and J is TRBJ2-3; D gene ambiguous. Trimming removed 4 bases from V and 6 bases from J, with 11 bases in between. The CDR3 extends over 13 amino acids. CDR1 and CDR2 from the germline V gene are KGHSH and LQKENI.

This chain uses TRBV14 with TRBJ2-1; the D gene is possibly TRBD2 (6 bases). Between the trimmed V and J ends, which lost 6 bases and 4 bases, there was a span of 13 bases. Germline loops: CDR1 SGHDN, CDR2 FVKESK. This CDR3 has 14 amino acids. CDR3: CASSLRGKYNEQFF. CDR3 DNA: TGTGCCAGCAGTTTGCGCGGGAAGTACAATGAGCAGTTCTTC.

The V call is TRBV28, the J call TRBJ2-1, with TRBD1 identical over 8 bases. V was pared by 1 base and J by 6 bases, with 5 bases of the junction left unmatched. Germline CDR1 reads MDHEN; CDR2 reads SYDVKM. The CDR3 contains 15 residues. For the CDR3, the DNA is TGTGCCAGCAGTTTATTTCTAGGACAGGGCAATGAGCAGTTCTTC. This encodes CASSLFLGQGNEQFF.

The chain uses TRBV19 and TRBJ1-5; D call uncertain. Trimming cost V 7 bases and J 7 bases, with 20 bases left between them. The CDR3 totals 15 residues. The germline V gene has CDR1 LNHDA and CDR2 SQIVND (reference sequence). The CDR3 protein is CASTDPLGSWQPQHF. The CDR3 DNA sequence: TGTGCCAGTACCGATCCATTGGGGTCTTGGCAGCCCCAGCATTTT.

Only one count was recorded for this clone. The CDR3 is CASSLSHEQYF. The CDR3 nucleotides are TGTGCCAGCAGTTTAAGCCACGAGCAGTACTTC. V gene TRBV28 combines with J gene TRBJ2-7; D uncertain. Germline CDR1 is MDHEN and CDR2 is SYDVKM. The CDR3 is made up of 11 amino acids. V lost 2 bases, J lost 5 bases, and 4 bases lay in between. The full variable domain, with the rest looked up from reference TRBV28 and TRBJ2-7, is DVKVTQSSRYLVKRTGEKVFLECVQDMDHENMFWYRQDPGLGLRLIYFSYDVKMKEKGDIPEGYSVSREKKERFSLILESASTNQTSMYLCASSLSHEQYFGPGTRLTVT.

This rearrangement joins TRBV7-9 to TRBJ1-2, with unresolved D. Germline V gene lookup returns CDR1 SEHNR and CDR2 FQNEAQ (reference sequence). The CDR3 loop spans 14 amino acids. V lost 1 base and J 0 bases, leaving 6 bases between the germline ends. In DNA, the CDR3 is TGTGCCAGCAGCTTAGAGGGAACTAACTATGGCTACACCTTC. The encoded protein is CASSLEGTNYGYTF.

This clone was seen a few times. The chain recombines TRBV11-2 with TRBJ2-1; a weak D match, TRBD2 (5 bases). Trimming cost V 8 bases and J 4 bases, with 12 bases left between them. In germline, CDR1 is SGHAT, CDR2 FQNNGV. The CDR3 covers 13 residues. In nucleotides, the CDR3 is TGTGCCAGCGAGGCGGGTCATTACAATGAGCAGTTCTTC. Its protein product is CASEAGHYNEQFF.

The CDR3 protein is CASSQERQGDEQYF. Here the CDR3 DNA reads TGCGCCAGCAGCCAAGAACGGCAGGGGGACGAGCAGTACTTC. The V and J genes are TRBV4-1 and TRBJ2-7; TRBD1 matches at 7 bases. Germline CDR1 MGHRA, CDR2 YSYEKL. Trimming removed 0 bases from V and 5 bases from J; junction bases left unmatched: 4. The CDR3 spans 14 residues.

This chain uses TRBV19 with TRBJ1-2; no definite D call. V gave up 3 bases and J gave up 5 bases, with 13 bases separating them. This CDR3 contains 14 residues. CDR1 and CDR2 from the germline V gene are LNHDA and SQIVND (reference sequence). The CDR3 coding sequence is TGTGCCAGTAGTATCAAGTCTGGGGATTATGGCTACACCTTC. It encodes CASSIKSGDYGYTF.

The chain links TRBV5-1 to TRBJ2-7; D is unclear. The ends were cut back, 1 base at V and 2 bases at J, with 10 bases in the middle. Looked up from germline, CDR1 is SGHRS and CDR2 is YFSETQ. The CDR3 is made up of 14 amino acids. In DNA form, the CDR3 reads TGCGCCAGCAGCTTGCGCCAGACAACCTACGAGCAGTACTTC. Translating it yields CASSLRQTTYEQYF.